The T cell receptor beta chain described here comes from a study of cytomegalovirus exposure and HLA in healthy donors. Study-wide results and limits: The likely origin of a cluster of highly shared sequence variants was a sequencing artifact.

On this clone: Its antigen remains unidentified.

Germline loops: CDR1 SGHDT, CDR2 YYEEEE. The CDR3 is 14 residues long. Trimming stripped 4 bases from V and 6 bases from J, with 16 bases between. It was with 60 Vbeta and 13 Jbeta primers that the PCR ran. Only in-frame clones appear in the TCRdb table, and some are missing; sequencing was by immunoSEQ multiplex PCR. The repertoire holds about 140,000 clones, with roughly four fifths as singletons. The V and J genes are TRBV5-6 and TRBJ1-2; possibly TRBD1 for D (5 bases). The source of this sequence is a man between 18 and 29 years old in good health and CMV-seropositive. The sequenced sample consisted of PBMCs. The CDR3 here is CASSVRVGVDGYTF. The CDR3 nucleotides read TGTGCCAGCAGCGTCAGGGTAGGCGTAGATGGCTACACCTTC.